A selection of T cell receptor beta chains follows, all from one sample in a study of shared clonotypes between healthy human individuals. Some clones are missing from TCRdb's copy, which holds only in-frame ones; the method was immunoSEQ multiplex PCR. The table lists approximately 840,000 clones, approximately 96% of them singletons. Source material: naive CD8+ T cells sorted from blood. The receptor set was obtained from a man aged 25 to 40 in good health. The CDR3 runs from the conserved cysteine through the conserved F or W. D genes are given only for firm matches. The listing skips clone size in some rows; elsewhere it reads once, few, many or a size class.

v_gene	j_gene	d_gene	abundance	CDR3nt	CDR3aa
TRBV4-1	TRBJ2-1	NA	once	TGCGCCAGCAGCCAAGACCCCATCGCCGATGAGCAGTTCTTC	CASSQDPIADEQFF
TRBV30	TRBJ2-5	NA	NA	TGTGCCTGGAGTGTACCGGCCGGCAGCCAGACCCAGTACTTC	CAWSVPAGSQTQYF
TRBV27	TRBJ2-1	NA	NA	TGTGCCAGCAGTTTAAATGGACAGTACAATGAGCAGTTCTTC	CASSLNGQYNEQFF
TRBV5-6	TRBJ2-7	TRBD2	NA	TGTGCCAGCAGCTTGGCACTAGCGCGGGCCTACGAGCAGTACTTC	CASSLALARAYEQYF
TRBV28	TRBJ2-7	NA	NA	TGTGCCAGCAGTTTAGATCGGAGACAGTACTTC	CASSLDRRQYF
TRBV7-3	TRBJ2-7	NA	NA	TGTGCCAGCAGCTCCTTCGGGGGGCCGTCCTACGAGCAGTACTTC	CASSSFGGPSYEQYF
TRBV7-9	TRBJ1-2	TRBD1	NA	TGTGCCAGCAGCTTGGGGACAGGGGGCTTCCATGGCTACACCTTC	CASSLGTGGFHGYTF
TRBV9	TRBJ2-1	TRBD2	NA	TGTGCCAGCACAAGGGGCGGGAGCCCCTACAATGAGCAGTTCTTC	CASTRGGSPYNEQFF
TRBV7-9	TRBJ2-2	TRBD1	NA	TGTGCCAGCAGCCGTCCGGGACAGGGGAACGGGGAGCTGTTTTTT	CASSRPGQGNGELFF
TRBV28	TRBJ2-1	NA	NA	TGTGCCAGCGCGGTTTATGGCGATCTCTCCTACAATGAGCAGTTCTTC	CASAVYGDLSYNEQFF
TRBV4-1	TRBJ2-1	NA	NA	TGCGCCAGCAGCCAAGACACTGTGGAGCAGTTCTTC	CASSQDTVEQFF
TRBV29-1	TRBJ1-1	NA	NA	TGCAGCGTTGAAGGGAGAGGGCCGAACACTGAAGCTTTCTTT	CSVEGRGPNTEAFF
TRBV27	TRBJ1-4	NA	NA	TGTGCCAGCAGTTTATCGTGGGAGCGTGAAAAACTGTTTTTT	CASSLSWEREKLFF
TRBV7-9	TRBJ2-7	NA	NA	TGTGCCAGCAGCGAGCCTGGGTCAAAGGGTTACGAGCAGTACTTC	CASSEPGSKGYEQYF
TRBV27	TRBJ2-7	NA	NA	TGTGCCAGCAGAAGCCCGTACGAGCAGTACTTC	CASRSPYEQYF
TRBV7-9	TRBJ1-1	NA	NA	TGTGCCAGCAGCTTAGGGGGGTCAGAAGCTTTCTTT	CASSLGGSEAFF
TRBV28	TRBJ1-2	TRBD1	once	TGTGCCAGCAGTTTAGACAGGGGCGGCTACACCTTC	CASSLDRGGYTF
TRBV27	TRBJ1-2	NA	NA	TGTGCCAGCAGTTTGGGAGGGCCCCACTATGGCTACACCTTC	CASSLGGPHYGYTF
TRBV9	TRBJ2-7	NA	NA	TGTGCCAGCAGCGTAGGCCAGGGGGGAGCCTACGAGCAGTACTTC	CASSVGQGGAYEQYF
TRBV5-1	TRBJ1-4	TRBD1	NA	TGCGCCAGCAGGGCCGGGACAGAGAACCCGGAAAAACTGTTTTTT	CASRAGTENPEKLFF
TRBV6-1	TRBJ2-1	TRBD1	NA	TGTGCCAGCAGTCAGACAGGGGACCCCTACAATGAGCAGTTCTTC	CASSQTGDPYNEQFF
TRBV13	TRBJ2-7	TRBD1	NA	TGTGCCAGCAGCACCCGGACAGGGATCTACGAGCAGTACTTC	CASSTRTGIYEQYF
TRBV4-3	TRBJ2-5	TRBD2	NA	TGCGCCAGCAGCCAAGATAGAGACGGGAGGGCCGGAGAGACCCAGTACTTC	CASSQDRDGRAGETQYF
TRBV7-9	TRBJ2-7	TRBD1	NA	TGTGCCAGCAGCTTTGGACAGGGCGAGCAGTACTTC	CASSFGQGEQYF
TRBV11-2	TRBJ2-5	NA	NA	TGTGCCAGCACCAGGGAGATGGAAGAGACCCAGTACTTC	CASTREMEETQYF
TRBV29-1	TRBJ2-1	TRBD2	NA	TGCAGCGTTGATAGGTGGGGAGGAGACGAGGGACTATCCTTTTACAATGAGCAGTTCTTC	CSVDRWGGDEGLSFYNEQFF
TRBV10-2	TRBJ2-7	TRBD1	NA	TGCGCCAGCAGCCCCGGGACAGGGGGTTTCGAGCAGTACTTC	CASSPGTGGFEQYF
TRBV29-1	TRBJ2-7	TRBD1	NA	TGCAGCGTTGAAGAAACAGGGGGCGGGGGAGAGCAGTACTTC	CSVEETGGGGEQYF
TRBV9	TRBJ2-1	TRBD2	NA	TGTGCCAGCGGGGGTAGCGGGAACCCCTACAATGAGCAGTTCTTC	CASGGSGNPYNEQFF
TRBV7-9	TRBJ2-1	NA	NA	TGTGCCAGCAGCTTAGTCGCCCGGACAGATAATGAGCAGTTCTTC	CASSLVARTDNEQFF
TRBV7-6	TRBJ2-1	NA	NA	TGTGCCAGCAGTGACACCCTTCAGGGTGATGAGCAGTTCTTC	CASSDTLQGDEQFF
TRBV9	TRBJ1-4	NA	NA	TGTGCCAGCAGCGTAGGTGGAACAGAGGTGGAAAAACTGTTTTTT	CASSVGGTEVEKLFF
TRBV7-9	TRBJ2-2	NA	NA	TGTGCCAGCAGCTTAGGAGGGTTCGGGGAGCTGTTTTTT	CASSLGGFGELFF
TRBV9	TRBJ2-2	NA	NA	TGTGCCAGCAGCCCACACAAATTCACCGGGGAGCTGTTTTTT	CASSPHKFTGELFF
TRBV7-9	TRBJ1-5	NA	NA	TGTGCCAGCAGCACCACAATTCAACATGAGAACGGCAATCAGCCCCAGCATTTT	CASSTTIQHENGNQPQHF
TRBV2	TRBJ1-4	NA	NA	TGTGCCAGCAGCCCCTGGGCAGGGCTGAATGAAAAACTGTTTTTT	CASSPWAGLNEKLFF